A single sample gave rise to the 27 T cell receptor beta chains below, sequenced in a study of radiotherapy plus CTLA-4 blockade in lung cancer. The repertoire was sequenced with immunoSEQ multiplex PCR; TCRdb's copy has only in-frame clones and lacks some. The sample has 75,000 or so clones, around 73% seen once. The sample consisted of peripheral blood, taken from a patient treated with radiotherapy plus ipilimumab. The receptors were gathered from a human donor with non-small cell lung cancer who had a complete response to radiotherapy plus ipilimumab.

This clone showed up just a few times. J is TRBJ2-3 and V is TRBV6-4, with 7 bases matching TRBD2. Losses at the gene ends were 6 bases for V and 1 base for J; bases not matched to a gene: 1. Germline CDR1 and CDR2: MRHNA and SNTAGT. CDR3 length equals 13 residues. CDR3 amino acids: CASSSGGTDTQYF. CDR3 nucleotides: TGTGCCAGCAGCAGCGGGGGCACAGATACGCAGTATTTT.

For this clone: The same CDR3 can be traced to other DNA sequences in this sample. CDR3 region: CASSFLNQPQHF. CDR3 DNA sequence: TGTGCCAGCAGTTTTCTCAATCAGCCCCAGCATTTT. This chain uses TRBV27 with TRBJ1-5; D is undetermined. Trimming took off 3 bases at V and 3 bases at J, with 3 bases between the two ends. The CDR3 has 12 amino acids. Germline V gene sequence: CDR1 MNHEY, CDR2 SMNVEV (reference sequence).

The chain couples TRBV4-3 to TRBJ1-2, with D uncertain. The CDR3 contains 14 residues. CDR1 and CDR2 from the germline V gene are LGHNA and YSLEER. Trimming removed 0 bases from V and 2 bases from J, with 7 bases in between. The CDR3: CASSQDVQNYGYTF. CDR3 nucleotides: TGCGCCAGCAGCCAAGATGTACAGAACTATGGCTACACCTTC.

The chain couples TRBV7-2 to TRBJ1-1, with 7 bases matching TRBD1. Germline CDR1 SGHTA, CDR2 FQGNSA. The CDR3 contains 13 residues. The trim removed 5 bases at V and 10 bases at J, leaving 10 bases unmatched. The CDR3 region has the DNA TGTGCCAGCAGCCTCCTTCTGACAGGGTCAGCTTTCTTT. It specifies CASSLLLTGSAFF.

This chain's CDR3 is CASSPSSGNYNEQFF. Here the CDR3 DNA reads TGTGCCAGCAGCCCCTCTAGCGGGAATTACAATGAGCAGTTCTTC. The rearrangement joins TRBV5-6 to TRBJ2-1; TRBD2 matches 9 bases. The CDR3 sequence is 15 residues long. Germline assignment: CDR1 SGHDT and CDR2 YYEEEE. V lost 4 bases, J lost 4 bases, and 6 bases stayed unmatched.

V usage is TRBV5-1 and J usage is TRBJ2-7, with D unresolved. V gave up 4 bases and J gave up 0 bases, with 11 bases separating them. This CDR3 is built from 14 residues. Germline V lookup: CDR1 SGHRS, CDR2 YFSETQ. The CDR3 DNA reads TGCGCCAGCAGCCCCGCTTCAAGCTCCTACGAGCAGTACTTC. Encoded protein: CASSPASSSYEQYF.

The chain is built from TRBV7-2 and TRBJ2-7; 9 nucleotides line up with TRBD2. Looked up from germline, CDR1 is SGHTA and CDR2 is FQGNSA. With V trimmed by 1 base and J by 6 bases, 7 bases remained unmatched. This CDR3 comprises 15 residues. The CDR3 DNA sequence: TGTGCCAGCAGCTTAGAATGGCGGGGGGGAGGCGAGCAGTACTTC. This translates into CASSLEWRGGGEQYF.

The chain carries TRBV9 and TRBJ1-1; D unresolved. The CDR3 runs 15 residues. Looked up from germline, CDR1 is SGDLS and CDR2 is YYNGEE. Trimming took 4 bases from V and 4 from J, leaving 17 bases between them. The CDR3 DNA is TGTGCCAGCAGCCACCCGTTCGGGCGGCGCACTGAAGCTTTCTTT. This codes for CASSHPFGRRTEAFF.

This clone was seen only a few times. This sequence joins TRBV6-4 and TRBJ2-3, with D maybe TRBD1 (5 bases). Germline V gene lookup returns CDR1 MRHNA and CDR2 SNTAGT. With 0 bases removed from V and 0 bases from J, the gap between germline ends came to 7 bases. The CDR3 has 15 residues. CDR3 bases: TGTGCCAGCAGTGACTCGGCAGGGAGCACAGATACGCAGTATTTT. Amino acid sequence: CASSDSAGSTDTQYF.

This sequence joins TRBV5-4 and TRBJ2-7, with D perhaps being TRBD1 or TRBD2 (7 bases each). There are 15 residues in the CDR3. Trimming cost V 4 bases and J 4 bases, with 18 bases left between them. Germline values: CDR1 SGHNT, CDR2 YYREEE (reference sequence). The CDR3 nucleotides read TGTGCCAGCAGCGCTGGGAGGGGGCCTTCATACGAGCAGTACGTC. The encoded protein is CASSAGRGPSYEQYV.

V and J are TRBV11-3 and TRBJ2-1, with 11 bases lining up with TRBD2. V shed 5 bases and J 5 bases; nucleotides not matched to a gene: 8. The CDR3 is 16 residues long. Germline V gene data show CDR1 as SGHNT and CDR2 as YENEEA. CDR3 sequence (DNA): TGTGCCAGCAGCGGGGGGACTAGCGGATTCCACAATGAGCAGTTCTTC. Its translation: CASSGGTSGFHNEQFF.

This clone was observed a few times. V and J are TRBV10-3 and TRBJ2-7; D is uncertain. The CDR3 consists of 12 residues. V lost 10 bases and J 3 bases, leaving 13 bases between the germline ends. Germline V gives CDR1 ENHRY, CDR2 SYGVKD. CDR3 amino acids: CATIGSGYEQYF. The CDR3 DNA reads TGTGCCACGATCGGGTCAGGCTACGAGCAGTACTTC.

The genes are TRBV10-1 and TRBJ2-3; unclear D gene. The CDR3 extends over 13 amino acids. Trimming removed 0 bases at V and 1 base at J, with 2 bases between. Germline CDR1 and CDR2: WNHNN and SYGVQD (reference sequence). The CDR3 is CASSESGTDTQYF. The CDR3 DNA reads as TGCGCCAGCAGTGAGTCCGGCACAGATACGCAGTATTTT.

The rearrangement uses TRBV6-5 and TRBJ1-2, with 7 bases lining up with TRBD1. Per the germline V gene, CDR1 is MNHEY and CDR2 is SVGAGI. V lost 6 bases, J lost 2 bases, and 9 bases stayed unmatched. The CDR3 spans 15 residues. The CDR3 sequence: CASSRGTAGNYGYTF. As DNA, the CDR3 is TGTGCCAGCAGCAGAGGGACAGCCGGAAACTATGGCTACACCTTC.

The CDR3 region has the DNA TGTGCCAGCAGTTCCAGATCTGGACAGACTAATGAAAAACTGTTTTTT. Protein: CASSSRSGQTNEKLFF. This chain links TRBV7-9 with TRBJ1-4; D is perhaps TRBD1 (6 bases). This CDR3 is built from 16 residues. V was cut by 6 bases and J by 2 bases, with 16 bases left in between. Germline V gene sequence: CDR1 SEHNR, CDR2 FQNEAQ (reference sequence).

V and J are TRBV5-5 and TRBJ1-2, with TRBD1 matching 7 bases. Germline loops: CDR1 SGHKS, CDR2 YYEKEE (reference sequence). This CDR3 is built from 13 residues. The J segment lost 6 bases and the V segment lost 1 base, leaving 3 bases of the junction unmatched. CDR3: CASSLRGQDGYTF. The CDR3 region has the DNA TGTGCCAGCAGCTTGAGGGGGCAAGATGGCTACACCTTC.

This chain uses TRBV11-2 with TRBJ1-5; D is unclear. Trimming took off 5 bases at V and 1 base at J, with 6 bases between the two ends. From germline, CDR1 is SGHAT and CDR2 FQNNGV. The CDR3 runs to 13 residues. Written as DNA, the CDR3 is TGTGCCAGCAGCAGGATAAGCAATCAGCCCCAGCATTTT. Residues: CASSRISNQPQHF. Full variable domain (remainder filled in from reference TRBV11-2 and TRBJ1-5): EAGVAQSPRYKIIEKRQSVAFWCNPISGHATLYWYQQILGQGPKLLIQFQNNGVVDDSQLPKDRFSAERLKGVDSTLKIQPAKLEDSAVYLCASSRISNQPQHFGDGTRLSIL.

Comments on this clone: The sample carries other DNA sequences with the same CDR3. The chain carries TRBV6-5 and TRBJ2-3; a weak D match, TRBD2 (5 bases). Germline loops: CDR1 MNHEY, CDR2 SVGAGI. CDR3 length: 16 residues. Trimming shortened V by 1 base and J by 0 bases, and 11 bases separated the two germline ends. Here the CDR3 reads CASSYLGLTSTDTQYF. The DNA for the CDR3 is TGTGCCAGCAGTTACTTAGGACTTACAAGCACAGATACGCAGTATTTT.

The V call is TRBV25-1, the J call TRBJ1-2; D unresolved. CDR3 length: 14 residues. V lost 3 bases, J lost 4 bases, and 12 bases lay in between. Looked up from germline, CDR1 is MGHDK and CDR2 is SYGVNS. The CDR3 reads CASSDRLWVYGYTF. CDR3 nucleotide sequence: TGTGCCAGCAGTGACAGACTTTGGGTCTATGGCTACACCTTC.

The genes are TRBV5-1 and TRBJ2-3; D may be TRBD2 (5 bases). The CDR3 is made up of 16 amino acids. Trimming removed 3 bases at V and 0 bases at J, with 14 bases between. The germline V gene has CDR1 SGHRS and CDR2 YFSETQ. Here the CDR3 reads CASSSGNPLSTDTQYF. The CDR3, as DNA: TGCGCCAGCAGCTCCGGGAATCCTCTGAGCACAGATACGCAGTATTTT.

The chain's CDR3 is CASKKAGASYEQYV. The CDR3, as DNA: TGTGCCAGCAAAAAAGCGGGAGCCTCCTACGAGCAGTACGTC. The chain uses TRBV6-4 and TRBJ2-7; 8 positions match TRBD2. The CDR3 runs 14 residues. The germline V gene encodes CDR1 MRHNA and CDR2 SNTAGT. With 7 bases clipped from V and 0 bases from J, the junction kept 5 bases outside the gene matches.

V usage is TRBV6-5 and J usage is TRBJ2-2; a weak D match, TRBD1 (5 bases). Trimming pared 6 bases from V and 6 bases from J, leaving 14 bases between. The CDR3 totals 14 residues. Germline loops: CDR1 MNHEY, CDR2 SVGAGI. The CDR3 coding sequence is TGTGCCAGCAGGGCTCCAGGGATCGCCGGGGAGCTGTTTTTT. It encodes CASRAPGIAGELFF.

DNA for the CDR3: TGTGCCAGCAGCCCAGACAGAAACTATGGCTACACCTTC. Its translation: CASSPDRNYGYTF. The chain is built from TRBV7-8 and TRBJ1-2; a weak D match, TRBD1 (5 bases). V dropped 5 bases and J dropped 2 bases, with 9 bases sitting between them. CDR3 length: 13 residues. Germline V gives CDR1 SGHVS, CDR2 FQNEAQ.

This chain joins TRBV5-6 and TRBJ2-6; D possibly matches TRBD1 or TRBD2 (5 bases each). Looked up from germline, CDR1 is SGHDT and CDR2 is YYEEEE. CDR3 size: 15 residues. V was cut by 4 bases and J by 5 bases, with 13 bases left in between. The DNA of the CDR3 is TGTGCCAGCAGCGACGGGACCGTTCGGGCCAACGTCCTGACTTTC. This gives the protein CASSDGTVRANVLTF.

The rearrangement uses TRBV9 and TRBJ2-7, with D tentatively TRBD2 (5 bases). With 0 bases removed from V and 9 bases from J, the gap between germline ends came to 13 bases. Germline loops: CDR1 SGDLS, CDR2 YYNGEE. This CDR3 comprises 13 residues. The CDR3 sequence: CASSVDVGRAQYF. DNA for the CDR3: TGTGCCAGCAGCGTAGATGTAGGGCGGGCGCAGTACTTC.

The chain combines TRBV30 with TRBJ1-1, with D uncertain. Germline assignment: CDR1 GTSNPN and CDR2 SVGIG (reference sequence). V lost 1 base to trimming and J lost 3 bases, with 9 bases between them. This CDR3 contains 13 residues. The CDR3 DNA reads TGTGCCTGGAGTGCGTCTAGCTACACTGAAGCTTTCTTT. This encodes CAWSASSYTEAFF.

A few counts support this clone. The chain combines TRBV6-1 with TRBJ2-1; possibly TRBD1 for D (5 bases). The germline V and J ends were trimmed by 6 bases and 4 bases, with 7 bases remaining between them. The CDR3 consists of 12 residues. Looked up from germline, CDR1 is MNHNS and CDR2 is SASEGT. The CDR3 region has the DNA TGTGCCAGCAGGACAGTTTACAATGAGCAGTTCTTC. Encoded protein: CASRTVYNEQFF.